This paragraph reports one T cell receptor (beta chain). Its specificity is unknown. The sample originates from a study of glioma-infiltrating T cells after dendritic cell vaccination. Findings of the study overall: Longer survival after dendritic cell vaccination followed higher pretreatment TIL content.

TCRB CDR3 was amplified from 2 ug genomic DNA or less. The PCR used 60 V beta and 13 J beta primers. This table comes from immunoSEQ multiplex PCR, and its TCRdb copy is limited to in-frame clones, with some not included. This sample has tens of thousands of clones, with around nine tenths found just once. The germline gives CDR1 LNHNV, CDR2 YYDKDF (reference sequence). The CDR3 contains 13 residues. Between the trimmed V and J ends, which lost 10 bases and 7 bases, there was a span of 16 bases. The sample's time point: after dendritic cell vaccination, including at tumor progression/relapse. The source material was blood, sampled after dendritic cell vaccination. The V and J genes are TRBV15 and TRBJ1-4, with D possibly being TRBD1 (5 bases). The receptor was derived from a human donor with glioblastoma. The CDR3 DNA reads TGTGCCAGTGGAGACAGACCAGGTGAAAAACTGTTTTTT. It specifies CASGDRPGEKLFF.